The sequence of this T cell receptor beta chain was determined in a study of blood T cell repertoires in COVID-19. Study summary: Whether acute or convalescent, the COVID-19 samples came from the United States, Italy and Spain. Sources were T cells, B-cell-depleted T cells, or PBMCs; the material itself was cDNA or gDNA.

Original data processing: By means of reference gene primer amplification, nucleated cell counts were estimated. Data came from immunoSEQ multiplex PCR; TCRdb stores just in-frame clones and leaves some out. The V and J calls and clone size come from that table; D and trimming were worked out from the DNA. The top ten clones hold roughly 1.1% of a sample with approximately 300,000 clones, around 82% of them seen once. The CDR3 runs 13 residues. Trimming removed 6 bases at V and 5 bases at J, with 10 bases between. The germline V gene has CDR1 SGHAT and CDR2 FQDESV (reference sequence). This sequence originates from a woman aged 45 to 65 with acute or convalescent COVID-19. Sequences were obtained from peripheral blood. This chain uses TRBV11-1 with TRBJ1-4; D unclear. CDR3 region: CASRNSANEKLFF. The CDR3, as DNA: TGTGCCAGCAGAAACAGTGCCAATGAAAAACTGTTTTTT.